The 17 T cell receptor beta chains listed next were all sequenced from one sample in a study of control samples from healthy donors and cancer patients. Measured with immunoSEQ multiplex PCR; TCRdb has only the in-frame clones, and not every one. The sample carries approximately 120,000 clones, around 87% recorded once. The sequenced sample was blood. Receptors were obtained from a man in his fifties or sixties in good health.

The chain recombines TRBV5-3 with TRBJ1-5; no definite D call. TRBV5-3 is assigned to the ORF class and has an uncertain function. This CDR3 comprises 11 residues. Trimming stripped 2 bases from V and 7 bases from J, with 4 bases between. This CDR3 is CARSLMQPQHF. CDR3 bases: TGTGCCAGAAGCTTAATGCAGCCCCAGCATTTT.

This clone was observed a few times. This chain uses TRBV30 with TRBJ2-2, with TRBD2 matching 7 bases. Losses at the gene ends were 0 bases for V and 7 bases for J; bases not matched to a gene: 11. The CDR3 is made up of 16 amino acids. Looked up from germline, CDR1 is GTSNPN and CDR2 is SVGIG (reference sequence). CDR3 sequence (DNA): TGTGCCTGGAGTGTACAAGGGGACTACGGGGTCGGGGAGCTGTTTTTT. It specifies CAWSVQGDYGVGELFF.

The rearrangement joins TRBV18 to TRBJ1-2, with 7 bases lining up with TRBD1. CDR1 and CDR2 from the germline V gene are KGHSH and LQKENI. After removal of 6 bases from V and 4 bases from J, the junction contained 14 bases not matched to a gene. The CDR3 runs 16 residues. The CDR3 coding sequence is TGTGCCAGCTCCCCCCAACCCGCAGGGGGAGGCTATGGCTACACCTTC. This gives the protein CASSPQPAGGGYGYTF. Complete variable domain (other parts from reference TRBV18 and TRBJ1-2): NAGVMQNPRHLVRRRGQEARLRCSPMKGHSHVYWYRQLPEEGLKFMVYLQKENIIDESGMPKERFSAEFPKEGPSILRIQQVVRGDSAAYFCASSPQPAGGGYGYTFGSGTRLTVV.

This chain joins TRBV18 and TRBJ1-1; 11 bases are a match to TRBD1. The CDR3 covers 15 residues. Unmatched junction bases numbered 0, after V lost 2 bases and J lost 1 base. CDR1 is KGHSH and CDR2 is LQKENI in the germline V gene. For the CDR3, the DNA is TGTGCCAGCTCACCAGGGACAGGGGGGAACACTGAAGCTTTCTTT. It yields the protein CASSPGTGGNTEAFF. The whole variable domain, remainder taken from reference TRBV18 and TRBJ1-1, is NAGVMQNPRHLVRRRGQEARLRCSPMKGHSHVYWYRQLPEEGLKFMVYLQKENIIDESGMPKERFSAEFPKEGPSILRIQQVVRGDSAAYFCASSPGTGGNTEAFFGQGTRLTVV.

This clone was seen a handful of times. V gene TRBV5-1 combines with J gene TRBJ2-3; TRBD2 agrees at 7 bases. With 0 bases clipped from V and 3 bases from J, the junction kept 10 bases outside the gene matches. The CDR3 runs to 17 residues. Germline CDR1 reads SGHRS; CDR2 reads YFSETQ. CDR3 in DNA: TGCGCCAGCAGCTTGGATGGCGGGGCCGGGGGGACAGATACGCAGTATTTT. Encoded protein: CASSLDGGAGGTDTQYF.

This clone has just one count. Other DNA sequences of this sample code for an identical CDR3. V is TRBV3-1 (or the pseudogene TRBV3-2) and J is TRBJ1-1; D uncertain. Trimming removed 1 base from V and 5 bases from J, with 11 bases in between. This CDR3 has 14 residues. In germline, CDR1 is LGHDT, CDR2 YNNKEL (reference sequence). The DNA of the CDR3 is TGTGCCAGCAGCCAAGGCGGCGGTGGAACTGAAGCTTTCTTT. This gives the protein CASSQGGGGTEAFF.

The chain uses TRBV19 and TRBJ2-7, with 9 bases lining up with TRBD1. Germline values: CDR1 LNHDA, CDR2 SQIVND (reference sequence). CDR3 length equals 14 residues. Trimming cost V 8 bases and J 7 bases; bases outside gene matches: 12. CDR3 sequence (DNA): TGTGCCAGTTCTCCCGGGACAGGGTCAAGGGAGCAGTACTTC. This gives the protein CASSPGTGSREQYF.

The chain is built from TRBV7-2 and TRBJ1-2, with D uncertain. Between the trimmed V and J ends, which lost 1 base and 3 bases, there was a span of 6 bases. The CDR3 consists of 13 residues. CDR1 is SGHTA, CDR2 FQGNSA, per germline. The CDR3 DNA reads TGTGCCAGCAGCTTAGGAGGTCACTATGGCTACACCTTC. Its protein is CASSLGGHYGYTF.

The J gene is TRBJ2-3, the V gene TRBV7-3; perhaps TRBD1 as D (5 bases). The CDR3 is 15 residues long. The ends were cut back, 1 base at V and 0 bases at J, with 8 bases in the middle. Germline values: CDR1 SGHTA, CDR2 FQGTGA. For the CDR3, the DNA is TGTGCCAGCAGCTTAAGACAGTCTAGCACAGATACGCAGTATTTT. It translates to CASSLRQSSTDTQYF.

This sequence joins TRBV2 and TRBJ2-2, with 7 positions matching TRBD1. The trim removed 6 bases at V and 7 bases at J, leaving 11 bases unmatched. The CDR3 has 15 residues. Germline V lookup: CDR1 SNHLY, CDR2 FYNNEI. For the CDR3, the DNA is TGTGCCAGCAGACCTGAACAGGGGATCGGCGGGGAGCTGTTTTTT. Amino acids: CASRPEQGIGGELFF.

The chain carries TRBV28 and TRBJ1-5; D gene uncertain. The germline V gene has CDR1 MDHEN and CDR2 SYDVKM. This CDR3 spans 15 amino acids. Trimming left V 3 bases short and J 5 bases short, with 14 bases between. CDR3 region: CASSFFVVSYQPQHF. CDR3 coding DNA: TGTGCCAGCAGTTTTTTTGTTGTCTCCTATCAGCCCCAGCATTTT.

The rearrangement joins TRBV27 to TRBJ1-6; 9 bases match TRBD1. CDR3 length equals 14 residues. Germline-derived CDR1 and CDR2 are MNHEY and SMNVEV (reference sequence). V lost 8 bases to trimming and J lost 11 bases; unmatched junction nucleotides: 10. The CDR3 nucleotides are TGTGCCAGCCTCGAGACGGGACAGGGTACACCCCTCCACTTT. It translates to CASLETGQGTPLHF.

The chain is built from TRBV4-1 and TRBJ1-5; a possible D gene is TRBD1 (5 bases). The V end was cut by 1 base, the J end by 2 bases, with 18 bases between. Germline values: CDR1 MGHRA, CDR2 YSYEKL. The CDR3 totals 18 residues. The CDR3 coding sequence is TGCGCCAGCAGCCAAGCAATAAACCGGGACGGGGGCAATCAGCCCCAGCATTTT. It codes for CASSQAINRDGGNQPQHF.

The chain employs TRBV11-2 and TRBJ2-1, with D unresolved. In germline, CDR1 is SGHAT, CDR2 FQNNGV. The CDR3 contains 11 residues. V lost 0 bases, J lost 9 bases, and 3 bases lay in between. In DNA form, the CDR3 reads TGTGCCAGCAGCTTAGATGCTGAGCAGTTCTTC. It yields the protein CASSLDAEQFF.

This clone was counted a single time. The V gene is TRBV6-6, the J gene TRBJ1-4, with TRBD1 matching 11 bases. V shed 2 bases and J 14 bases; nucleotides not matched to a gene: 7. This CDR3 has 14 residues. The germline CDR1 and CDR2 sequences are MNHNY and SVGAGI (reference sequence). CDR3 sequence: CASSYGQGAPGLFF. CDR3 coding DNA: TGTGCCAGCAGTTACGGACAGGGGGCGCCTGGTCTGTTTTTT.

Note on this clone: One end of the junction is discordant with germline, which a read error may explain. The rearrangement uses TRBV7-3 and TRBJ2-2, with 14 bases matching TRBD2. The CDR3 sequence is 18 residues long. CDR1 and CDR2 (germline): SGHTA, FQGTGA. This chain's CDR3 is CASSPRLAGGTNTGELFF. The CDR3 bases are TGCGCCAGCAGCCCGCGACTAGCGGGGGGGACGAACACCGGGGAGCTGTTTTTT.

This clone was seen once. The chain carries TRBV9 and TRBJ1-3; the match to TRBD1 covers 8 bases. The CDR3 length is 16 residues. The J segment lost 4 bases and the V segment lost 2 bases, leaving 8 bases of the junction unmatched. Germline V gene lookup returns CDR1 SGDLS and CDR2 YYNGEE. In DNA form, the CDR3 reads TGTGCCAGCAGCGTTGAATCAGGGGGCTCCGGAAACACCATATATTTT. It is translated as CASSVESGGSGNTIYF.